These 26 T cell receptor beta chains came from one sample sequenced in a study of blood T cell repertoires in COVID-19. TCRdb's table, derived via immunoSEQ multiplex PCR, lists solely in-frame clones and lacks some. Here the sample spans 70,000 to 95,000 clones, 75% to 95% being singletons. The sequencing sample was made of peripheral blood. The receptors here all came from a woman aged 50 to 60 in a cohort sampled during active COVID-19.

The chain joins TRBV27 to TRBJ1-5; 7 bases map to TRBD1. This CDR3 spans 15 amino acids. V was clipped by 5 bases and J by 7 bases; unmatched bases: 11. Per germline, CDR1 MNHEY and CDR2 SMNVEV (reference sequence). CDR3 region: CASSNKRGLGQPQHF. The CDR3 DNA is TGTGCCAGCAGTAATAAAAGGGGGCTGGGGCAGCCCCAGCATTTT.

This clone has only one observation. CDR3 bases: TGCAGCATATTCCCGGGACAGGGGATGGATACGCAGTATTTT. The encoded protein is CSIFPGQGMDTQYF. The chain is built from TRBV29-1 and TRBJ2-3, with 10 bases identical to TRBD1. Trimming cost V 8 bases and J 6 bases; bases outside gene matches: 11. Germline assignment: CDR1 SQVTM and CDR2 ANQGSEA. The CDR3 consists of 14 residues.

This clone occurred once. This chain connects TRBV2 to TRBJ2-1, with 9 bases fitting TRBD2. The CDR3 is 13 amino acids. CDR1 SNHLY and CDR2 FYNNEI come from the germline V gene. Trimming cost V 6 bases and J 15 bases; bases outside gene matches: 12. The CDR3 DNA is TGTGCCAGCAGAACGACGGCGGGGGGGGCCGTGTTCTTC. Amino acids: CASRTTAGGAVFF.

This chain links TRBV4-1 with TRBJ2-1; 8 positions agree with TRBD2. Germline V gives CDR1 MGHRA, CDR2 YSYEKL. This CDR3 has 16 amino acids. The trim removed 6 bases at V and 7 bases at J, leaving 14 bases unmatched. The DNA of the CDR3 is TGCGCCAGCAGTTCAACAAGCGGGAGTTGGGGGAATGAGCAGTTCTTC. Its translation: CASSSTSGSWGNEQFF.

This clone was picked up one time. The chain uses TRBV24-1 and TRBJ1-2; D gene ambiguous. Trimming removed 0 bases from V and 6 bases from J, with 4 bases in between. Germline CDR1 KGHDR, CDR2 SFDVKD. The CDR3 totals 12 residues. This CDR3 is CATSDLAHGYTF. The CDR3 nucleotides are TGTGCCACCAGTGATTTGGCGCATGGCTACACCTTC.

CDR3 sequence: CASSVGLAGENEQFF. CDR3 DNA sequence: TGTGCCAGCTCAGTGGGACTAGCGGGAGAGAATGAGCAGTTCTTC. V and J are TRBV18 and TRBJ2-1; 14 nucleotides align to TRBD2. V gave up 5 bases and J gave up 7 bases; unmatched junction bases: 4. The CDR3 is 15 residues long. From germline, CDR1 is KGHSH and CDR2 LQKENI. Filled out from reference TRBV18 and TRBJ2-1, the complete variable domain reads NAGVMQNPRHLVRRRGQEARLRCSPMKGHSHVYWYRQLPEEGLKFMVYLQKENIIDESGMPKERFSAEFPKEGPSILRIQQVVRGDSAAYFCASSVGLAGENEQFFGPGTRLTVL.

This clone was seen just once. The chain couples TRBV18 to TRBJ2-5, with D perhaps matching TRBD1 (6 bases). V gave up 2 bases and J gave up 1 base, with 8 bases separating them. Germline lookup yields CDR1 KGHSH and CDR2 LQKENI. This CDR3 region has 14 residues. CDR3 sequence reads: CASSPGQTQETQYF. The CDR3 DNA reads as TGTGCCAGCTCACCAGGACAGACCCAAGAGACCCAGTACTTC.

This clone was seen once. This rearrangement joins TRBV19 to TRBJ2-4; maybe TRBD2 (7 bases). V was shortened by 3 bases and J by 0 bases, with 12 bases between the two germline ends. This CDR3 spans 16 amino acids. CDR1 LNHDA and CDR2 SQIVND come from the germline V gene (reference sequence). CDR3 loop: CASSMRGLGAKNIQYF. The CDR3 DNA sequence: TGTGCCAGTAGTATGCGGGGGCTTGGAGCCAAAAACATTCAGTACTTC.

This clone appeared once. The chain couples TRBV29-1 to TRBJ1-1; no firm D call. Trimming removed 3 bases at V and 10 bases at J, with 18 bases between. This CDR3 has 13 residues. Germline V gene lookup returns CDR1 SQVTM and CDR2 ANQGSEA. The CDR3 DNA reads TGCAGCGTTGATGGGTGGTCGACCCCAGGAGCTTTCTTT. Translated, it gives CSVDGWSTPGAFF.

The chain uses TRBV7-9 and TRBJ1-1; 7 nucleotides match TRBD1. The CDR3 totals 12 residues. V lost 1 base to trimming and J lost 11 bases; unmatched junction nucleotides: 4. The germline V gene encodes CDR1 SEHNR and CDR2 FQNEAQ (reference sequence). CDR3 loop: CASSLGQGDAFF. The CDR3 bases are TGTGCCAGCAGCTTAGGACAGGGCGACGCTTTCTTT.

V and J are TRBV7-3 and TRBJ2-2; possibly TRBD2 for D (5 bases). Trimming cost V 3 bases and J 6 bases, with 11 bases left between them. The CDR3 sequence is 14 residues long. Looked up from germline, CDR1 is SGHTA and CDR2 is FQGTGA. Here the CDR3 DNA reads TGTGCCAGCAGCTTTGGAGGTTGGGCCGGGGAGCTGTTTTTT. This encodes CASSFGGWAGELFF.

This chain links TRBV15 with TRBJ2-2; no definite D call. V lost 0 bases, J lost 6 bases, and 11 bases lay in between. Per the germline V gene, CDR1 is LNHNV and CDR2 is YYDKDF (reference sequence). The length of the CDR3 is 15 residues. CDR3 sequence reads: CATSRELLGSGELFF. The CDR3 DNA is TGTGCCACCAGCAGAGAATTGTTGGGCTCCGGGGAGCTGTTTTTT.

The chain joins TRBV19 to TRBJ2-1; D is possibly TRBD2 (5 bases). Germline V gene lookup returns CDR1 LNHDA and CDR2 SQIVND (reference sequence). The CDR3 spans 15 residues. The V gene lost 1 base and the J gene lost 7 bases, with 14 bases spanning the gap. The CDR3 is CASSIAALTGNEQFF. The DNA of the CDR3 is TGTGCCAGTAGTATAGCGGCCTTAACGGGGAATGAGCAGTTCTTC.

The chain joins TRBV6-1 to TRBJ1-5; D uncertain. The length of the CDR3 is 14 residues. With 0 bases removed from V and 1 base from J, the gap between germline ends came to 4 bases. Germline V gives CDR1 MNHNS, CDR2 SASEGT. The CDR3 DNA sequence: TGTGCCAGCAGTGAAGCCCCAAGCAATCAGCCCCAGCATTTT. Translating it yields CASSEAPSNQPQHF.

V gene TRBV10-3 combines with J gene TRBJ1-5; no definite D call. V dropped 3 bases and J dropped 7 bases, with 13 bases sitting between them. The CDR3 spans 14 residues. Germline CDR1 is ENHRY and CDR2 is SYGVKD. Here the CDR3 reads CAISDREREQPQHF. Here the CDR3 DNA reads TGTGCCATCAGTGATCGTGAGCGAGAGCAGCCCCAGCATTTT.

This rearrangement joins TRBV10-3 to TRBJ2-5; tentative D call: TRBD1 (6 bases). From germline, CDR1 is ENHRY and CDR2 SYGVKD. V was cut by 4 bases and J by 4 bases, with 16 bases left in between. The CDR3 has 15 residues. CDR3 nucleotides: TGTGCCATCAGTGGGAGTGGGGGCTCGGGAGAGACCCAGTACTTC. Protein sequence: CAISGSGGSGETQYF.

The chain recombines TRBV2 with TRBJ2-7, with 10 bases fitting TRBD1. Germline loops: CDR1 SNHLY, CDR2 FYNNEI. The CDR3 runs to 15 residues. J gave up 2 bases and V 11 bases, and 12 bases lay outside the gene matches. Written as DNA, the CDR3 is TGTGCCTCGTGGTGGGGGGGACAGGGGACCTACGAGCAGTACTTC. As protein: CASWWGGQGTYEQYF.

The rearrangement links TRBV29-1 to TRBJ2-7, with D tentatively TRBD1 (6 bases). Germline V CDR1 and CDR2: SQVTM, ANQGSEA. V shed 6 bases and J shed 4 bases, with 28 bases lying between them. CDR3 length equals 17 residues. CDR3 nucleotides: TGCAGCGTGGCCGACGACAGGTGGGAAAGCAATCGATACGAGCAGTACTTC. Protein: CSVADDRWESNRYEQYF.

The chain joins TRBV24-1 to TRBJ2-1; D is perhaps TRBD2 (5 bases). Germline CDR1 reads KGHDR; CDR2 reads SFDVKD. The CDR3 totals 16 residues. Trimming took 0 bases from V and 9 from J, leaving 17 bases between them. In DNA, the CDR3 is TGTGCCACCAGTGATTTGCCCGGCAGAGGGTCGGGTGAGCAGTTCTTC. It specifies CATSDLPGRGSGEQFF.

This sequence joins TRBV19 and TRBJ1-3; D gene uncertain. The V gene's germline CDR1 is LNHDA and CDR2 SQIVND (reference sequence). This CDR3 has 15 amino acids. V was trimmed by 3 bases and J by 2 bases, leaving 11 bases between them. For the CDR3, the DNA is TGTGCCAGTAGTATGTACCTAGGAACTGGAAACACCATATATTTT. Amino acid sequence: CASSMYLGTGNTIYF. The full variable domain, completed using reference TRBV19 and TRBJ1-3, is DGGITQSPKYLFRKEGQNVTLSCEQNLNHDAMYWYRQDPGQGLRLIYYSQIVNDFQKGDIAEGYSVSREKKESFPLTVTSAQKNPTAFYLCASSMYLGTGNTIYFGEGSWLTVV.

The V call is TRBV3-1 (or the pseudogene TRBV3-2), the J call TRBJ2-3; 14 bases agree with TRBD2. Germline V gene sequence: CDR1 LGHDT, CDR2 YNNKEL (reference sequence). After removal of 4 bases from V and 0 bases from J, the junction contained 6 bases not matched to a gene. The CDR3 consists of 18 residues. The CDR3 loop is CASSRGTSGGWSTDTQYF. The CDR3 DNA follows: TGTGCCAGCAGCCGCGGGACTAGCGGGGGCTGGAGCACAGATACGCAGTATTTT.

This chain links TRBV19 with TRBJ2-2, with 10 bases lining up with TRBD1. With V trimmed by 9 bases and J by 1 base, 5 bases remained unmatched. This CDR3 comprises 15 residues. Germline-derived CDR1 and CDR2 are LNHDA and SQIVND (reference sequence). CDR3 loop: CASRTGGGNTGELFF. The CDR3 DNA follows: TGTGCCAGCCGGACAGGGGGTGGGAACACCGGGGAGCTGTTTTTT.

The rearrangement uses TRBV20-1 and TRBJ2-7, with 9 bases lining up with TRBD2. Germline loops: CDR1 DFQATT, CDR2 SNEGSKA (reference sequence). The CDR3 is 14 residues long. Losses at the gene ends were 3 bases for V and 1 base for J; bases not matched to a gene: 4. CDR3 loop: CSASRGRASYEQYF. The DNA of the CDR3 is TGCAGTGCTAGTCGCGGGAGGGCATCCTACGAGCAGTACTTC.

V gene TRBV2 combines with J gene TRBJ2-3; D is uncertain. Germline V lookup: CDR1 SNHLY, CDR2 FYNNEI. This CDR3 region has 11 residues. The ends were cut back, 7 bases at V and 6 bases at J, with 8 bases in the middle. The CDR3 is CASTRKDTQYF. The CDR3 DNA reads TGTGCCAGCACGAGGAAGGATACGCAGTATTTT. Full variable domain (rest looked up from reference TRBV2 and TRBJ2-3): EPEVTQTPSHQVTQMGQEVILRCVPISNHLYFYWYRQILGQKVEFLVSFYNNEISEKSEIFDDQFSVERPDGSNFTLKIRSTKLEDSAMYFCASTRKDTQYFGPGTRLTVL.

This chain connects TRBV7-8 to TRBJ2-3; TRBD2 matches 8 bases. The CDR3 is 16 residues long. The germline V gene encodes CDR1 SGHVS and CDR2 FQNEAQ. V lost 5 bases, J lost 0 bases, and 7 bases stayed unmatched. In DNA, the CDR3 is TGTGCCAGCAGCACTCATCGACTAGCGAGCACAGATACGCAGTATTTT. This sequence encodes CASSTHRLASTDTQYF. Complete variable domain (other parts from reference TRBV7-8 and TRBJ2-3): GAGVSQSPRYKVAKRGQDVALRCDPISGHVSLFWYQQALGQGPEFLTYFQNEAQLDKSGLPSDRFFAERPEGSVSTLKIQRTQQEDSAVYLCASSTHRLASTDTQYFGPGTRLTVL.

The chain recombines TRBV3-1 (or the pseudogene TRBV3-2) with TRBJ2-7; 7 positions match TRBD1. CDR1 LGHDT and CDR2 YNNKEL come from the germline V gene (reference sequence). Trimming took 4 bases from V and 3 from J; bases not matched to a gene: 9. This CDR3 contains 15 residues. This chain's CDR3 is CASSLTDRVDYEQYF. The CDR3, as DNA: TGTGCCAGCAGCCTAACTGACAGGGTGGACTACGAGCAGTACTTC.